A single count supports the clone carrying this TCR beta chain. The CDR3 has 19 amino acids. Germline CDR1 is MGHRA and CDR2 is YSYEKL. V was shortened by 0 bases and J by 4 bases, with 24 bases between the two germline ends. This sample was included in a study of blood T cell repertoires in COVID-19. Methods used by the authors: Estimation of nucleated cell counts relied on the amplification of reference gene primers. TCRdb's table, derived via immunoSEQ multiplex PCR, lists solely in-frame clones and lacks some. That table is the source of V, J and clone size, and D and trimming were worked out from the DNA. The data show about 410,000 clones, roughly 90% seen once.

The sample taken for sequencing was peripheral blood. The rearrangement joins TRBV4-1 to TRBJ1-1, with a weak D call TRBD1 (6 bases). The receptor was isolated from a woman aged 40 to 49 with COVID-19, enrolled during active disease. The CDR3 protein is CASSQDSDRLGLRSTEAFF. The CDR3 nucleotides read TGCGCCAGCAGCCAAGATTCAGACAGGTTGGGGCTAAGGAGCACTGAAGCTTTCTTT.